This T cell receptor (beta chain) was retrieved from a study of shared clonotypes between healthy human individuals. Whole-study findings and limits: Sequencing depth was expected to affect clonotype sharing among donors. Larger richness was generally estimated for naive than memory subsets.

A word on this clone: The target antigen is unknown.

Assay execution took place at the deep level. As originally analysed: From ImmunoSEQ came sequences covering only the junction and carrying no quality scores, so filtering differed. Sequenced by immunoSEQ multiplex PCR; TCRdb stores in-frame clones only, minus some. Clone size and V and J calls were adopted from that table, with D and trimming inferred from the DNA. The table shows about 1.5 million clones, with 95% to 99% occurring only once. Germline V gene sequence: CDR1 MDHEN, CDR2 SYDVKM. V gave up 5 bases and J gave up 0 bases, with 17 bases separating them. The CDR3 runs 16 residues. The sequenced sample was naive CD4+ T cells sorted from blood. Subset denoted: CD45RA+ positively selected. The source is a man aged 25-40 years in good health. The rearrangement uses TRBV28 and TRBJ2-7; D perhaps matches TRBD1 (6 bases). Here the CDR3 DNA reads TGTGCCAGCAGTCGCGCCTTGGGGGCTTCCTCCTACGAGCAGTACTTC. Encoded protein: CASSRALGASSYEQYF.